One sample yielded the 30 T cell receptor beta chains listed below, sequenced in a study of T-cell memory formation after mild COVID-19. TCRdb recomputed calls from the 5' RACE reads with MiXCR, one row per CDR3 protein. This sample yields about 350,000 distinct CDR3 sequences, of which around 14% are seen a single time; less than 25% belongs to the top ten. Sequencing used PBMCs or a T cell subset sorted from them (not recorded which). Every receptor here comes from a man between 18 and 29 years old who had mild COVID-19 (a few samples of this study predate the infection). Cell type and time point are not known.

This clonotype was counted between two and nine times. V and J are TRBV10-3 and TRBJ1-4, with D uncertain. Germline assignment: CDR1 ENHRY and CDR2 SYGVKD. Between the trimmed V and J ends, which lost 4 bases and 3 bases, there was a span of 6 bases. The length of the CDR3 is 13 residues. CDR3 DNA sequence: TGTGCCATCAGTGCTCAGCCTAATGAAAAACTGTTTTTT. This sequence encodes CAISAQPNEKLFF.

The chain carries TRBV18 and TRBJ2-7; 9 positions match TRBD1. Per the germline V gene, CDR1 is KGHSH and CDR2 is LQKENI. Germline trimming cut 3 bases from V and 3 bases from J; bases unmatched to any gene: 6. The CDR3 loop spans 15 amino acids. The CDR3 DNA reads as TGTGCCAGCTCACCCCAGGACAGGGGCGGCTACGAGCAGTACTTC. Amino acids: CASSPQDRGGYEQYF.

Ten or more counts support this clonotype. The rearrangement links TRBV20-1 to TRBJ2-2, with 7 bases that match TRBD1. V was pared by 0 bases and J by 5 bases, with 9 bases of the junction left unmatched. Looked up from germline, CDR1 is DFQATT and CDR2 is SNEGSKA (reference sequence). This CDR3 region has 16 residues. In DNA form, the CDR3 reads TGCAGTGCTAGAGATGGGGGACAGCCCATGACCGGGGAGCTGTTTTTT. Translated, it gives CSARDGGQPMTGELFF.

The chain links TRBV12-3 or TRBV12-4 to TRBJ1-1; 9 bases map to TRBD1. This CDR3 is built from 14 residues. J was trimmed by 6 bases and V by 6 bases; bases with no gene match: 8. CDR3 nucleotide sequence: TGTGCCAGCAGCTCCCTAGGGACAGGGCCTGAAGCTTTCTTT. Translation gives CASSSLGTGPEAFF.

This clonotype has only a few counts. The chain couples TRBV20-1 to TRBJ1-2; D is ambiguous. The CDR3 contains 14 residues. Per germline, CDR1 DFQATT and CDR2 SNEGSKA (reference sequence). The CDR3 spells CSPSRSLITNGYTF. Here the CDR3 DNA reads TGCAGCCCTAGCCGGAGCCTGATTACTAATGGCTACACCTTC.

The rearrangement uses TRBV4-1 and TRBJ2-7, with D maybe TRBD1 (6 bases). The V end was cut by 1 base, the J end by 3 bases, with 13 bases between. Germline V gene lookup returns CDR1 MGHRA and CDR2 YSYEKL. This CDR3 region has 15 residues. The CDR3 region has the DNA TGCGCCAGCAGCCAAGGGCCCGGACAGATCTACGAGCAGTACTTC. This sequence encodes CASSQGPGQIYEQYF.

CDR3 bases: TGTGCCAGCAGCCAAGAAGTCCCCAGTGAGCAGTTCTTC. This translates into CASSQEVPSEQFF. The gene calls are TRBV14 and TRBJ2-1; the D is unclear. Germline values: CDR1 SGHDN, CDR2 FVKESK. The CDR3 length is 13 residues. Trimming stripped 0 bases from V and 9 bases from J, with 9 bases between.

The rearrangement links TRBV7-9 to TRBJ1-2; 7 bases are shared with TRBD1. The CDR3 has 14 amino acids. V shed 5 bases, J shed 4 bases, and the junction held 7 bases outside the gene matches. Germline CDR1 and CDR2: SEHNR and FQNEAQ (reference sequence). The CDR3 DNA reads TGTGCCAGCAGCAGGGGGACAGCCGGCTATGGCTACACCTTC. Amino acid sequence: CASSRGTAGYGYTF.

This clonotype turned up a few times. The gene calls are TRBV7-3 and TRBJ2-5, with 8 bases aligning to TRBD2. Germline V lookup: CDR1 SGHTA, CDR2 FQGTGA. This CDR3 has 15 amino acids. Trimming took 1 base from V and 0 from J; bases not matched to a gene: 1. The CDR3, as DNA: TGTGCCAGCAGCTTAAGCGGGGGGTACCAAGAGACCCAGTACTTC. Translated, it gives CASSLSGGYQETQYF. The variable domain in full, with the rest retrieved from reference TRBV7-3 and TRBJ2-5, is GAGVSQTPSNKVTEKGKYVELRCDPISGHTALYWYRQSLGQGPEFLIYFQGTGAADDSGLPNDRFFAVRPEGSVSTLKIQRTERGDSAVYLCASSLSGGYQETQYFGPGTRLLVL.

The chain uses TRBV5-1 and TRBJ1-4; no clear D. Germline CDR1 reads SGHRS; CDR2 reads YFSETQ. Trimming removed 4 bases from V and 8 bases from J, with 27 bases in between. The CDR3 has 18 amino acids. CDR3 amino acids: CASSLRYSSATSVEKLFF. CDR3 nucleotide sequence: TGCGCCAGCAGCCTCCGTTACAGTTCGGCAACCTCCGTAGAAAAACTGTTTTTT.

This clonotype has more than one count but fewer than ten. The chain uses TRBV29-1 and TRBJ1-4; D remains unclear. CDR3 length equals 12 residues. Germline CDR1 reads SQVTM; CDR2 reads ANQGSEA. Between the trimmed V and J ends, which lost 6 bases and 2 bases, there was a span of 7 bases. The CDR3 DNA reads as TGCAGCGTGGGGAGCACTAATGAAAAACTGTTTTTT. Translation: CSVGSTNEKLFF.

The J gene is TRBJ2-3, the V gene TRBV20-1, with 7 bases matching TRBD1. V lost 5 bases, J lost 1 base, and 9 bases stayed unmatched. This CDR3 is built from 15 residues. The germline gives CDR1 DFQATT, CDR2 SNEGSKA (reference sequence). The DNA for the CDR3 is TGCAGTGCTCACAGGGGCGCGAGTCGCACAGATACGCAGTATTTT. It encodes CSAHRGASRTDTQYF.

The chain links TRBV30 to TRBJ2-2; the D gene is possibly TRBD2 (6 bases). Trimming took 4 bases from V and 2 from J, leaving 8 bases between them. CDR1 and CDR2 (germline): GTSNPN, SVGIG (reference sequence). CDR3 length: 13 amino acids. The CDR3 sequence: CAWTEGNTGELFF. For the CDR3, the DNA is TGTGCCTGGACGGAGGGAAACACCGGGGAGCTGTTTTTT.

This clonotype has more than one count but fewer than ten. The V and J genes are TRBV5-1 and TRBJ2-2; TRBD2 agrees at 7 bases. V shed 1 base and J 6 bases; nucleotides not matched to a gene: 12. The germline CDR1 and CDR2 sequences are SGHRS and YFSETQ. The CDR3 sequence is 17 residues long. The CDR3, as DNA: TGCGCCAGCAGCTTGATTTCATCGGGGGGTTTATCCGGGGAGCTGTTTTTT. Protein sequence: CASSLISSGGLSGELFF.

This clonotype was picked up a small number of times. The rearrangement links TRBV12-3 or TRBV12-4 to TRBJ1-5, with D tentatively TRBD1 (5 bases). V dropped 2 bases and J dropped 1 base, with 9 bases sitting between them. The CDR3 has 15 amino acids. The CDR3 DNA sequence: TGTGCCAGCAGTTTAACAGGAGAGAGCAATCAGCCCCAGCATTTT. Its translation is CASSLTGESNQPQHF.

This clonotype was detected ten times or more. This chain connects TRBV7-2 to TRBJ2-4; no definite D call. The CDR3 spans 15 residues. Trimming shortened V by 1 base and J by 3 bases, and 10 bases separated the two germline ends. Germline CDR1 SGHTA, CDR2 FQGNSA. CDR3: CASSLEGGSKNIQYF. The DNA for the CDR3 is TGTGCCAGCAGCTTAGAGGGCGGAAGCAAAAACATTCAGTACTTC.

The chain is built from TRBV7-2 and TRBJ2-3; 8 positions match TRBD2. This CDR3 is 18 amino acids long. Germline V CDR1 and CDR2: SGHTA, FQGNSA. Trimming at V came to 10 bases and at J to 1 base, leaving 19 bases not matched to a gene. This chain's CDR3 is CATAGTRLFSIRTDTQYF. In DNA form, the CDR3 reads TGTGCCACCGCCGGGACTAGGTTATTCTCCATTCGCACAGATACGCAGTATTTT.

This clonotype was seen a few times. V is TRBV2 and J is TRBJ2-7, with D uncertain. The V and J ends lost 1 base and 0 bases respectively, with 7 bases between them. The CDR3 has 14 amino acids. Germline loops: CDR1 SNHLY, CDR2 FYNNEI. The CDR3: CASSEVQASYEQYF. CDR3 bases: TGTGCCAGCAGTGAAGTTCAGGCCTCCTACGAGCAGTACTTC.

The chain uses TRBV5-1 and TRBJ1-2; possibly TRBD1 for D (5 bases). CDR3 length equals 13 residues. Between the trimmed V and J ends, which lost 4 bases and 7 bases, there was a span of 14 bases. CDR1 and CDR2 from the germline V gene are SGHRS and YFSETQ. Here the CDR3 DNA reads TGCGCCAGCAGCGGCCACTGGGACGGTGGCTACACCTTC. It encodes CASSGHWDGGYTF.

The genes are TRBV4-3 and TRBJ2-2, with D tentatively TRBD1 (6 bases). Trimming took 0 bases from V and 2 from J, leaving 16 bases between them. Germline V gives CDR1 LGHNA, CDR2 YSLEER. The CDR3 runs to 18 residues. The chain's CDR3 is CASSQEVQGPYNTGELFF. CDR3 DNA sequence: TGCGCCAGCAGCCAAGAAGTGCAGGGGCCTTATAACACCGGGGAGCTGTTTTTT.

J is TRBJ2-3 and V is TRBV21-1; whether TRBD1, the table's D call, matches the DNA was not checked. TRBV21-1 is assigned pseudogene status. This CDR3 is 12 amino acids long. The CDR3 DNA reads as TGTGCCAGCAGTGACCCCCCAGATACGCAGTATTTT. Translated, it gives CASSDPPDTQYF.

This clonotype was picked up a small number of times. Written as DNA, the CDR3 is TGCGCCAGCAGCCAGTTGGGCATGATCTATGGCTACACCTTC. Translation gives CASSQLGMIYGYTF. The chain carries TRBV4-1 and TRBJ1-2, with no clear D. Germline CDR1 reads MGHRA; CDR2 reads YSYEKL. This CDR3 contains 14 residues. V lost 3 bases to trimming and J lost 4 bases, with 12 bases between them.

The chain joins TRBV5-6 to TRBJ2-7, with 9 bases lining up with TRBD1. CDR3 size: 13 residues. V lost 8 bases to trimming and J lost 3 bases; unmatched junction nucleotides: 6. Germline V gene sequence: CDR1 SGHDT, CDR2 YYEEEE. CDR3 residues: CASQDRGDYEQYV. CDR3 nucleotides: TGTGCCAGTCAGGACAGGGGCGACTACGAGCAGTACGTC.

This chain uses TRBV28 with TRBJ2-7; D may be TRBD2 (6 bases). The CDR3 is made up of 14 amino acids. Trimming shortened V by 8 bases and J by 0 bases, and 14 bases separated the two germline ends. Germline V CDR1 and CDR2: MDHEN, SYDVKM. CDR3 region: CASYRRGYSYEQYF. Here the CDR3 DNA reads TGTGCCAGCTATCGGAGGGGCTACTCCTACGAGCAGTACTTC.

This clonotype has just a few counts. The chain recombines TRBV29-1 with TRBJ2-3, with TRBD1 matching 11 bases. With V trimmed by 7 bases and J by 11 bases, 8 bases remained unmatched. CDR3 length: 12 amino acids. Germline-derived CDR1 and CDR2 are SQVTM and ANQGSEA. CDR3 amino acids: CSALSGQGEQYF. CDR3 bases: TGCAGCGCTCTATCGGGACAGGGGGAGCAGTATTTT.

This clonotype was observed at least ten times. Written as DNA, the CDR3 is TGTGCCAGCAGCTTGTATGAGCGGGGGTGGTCCTACAATGAGCAGTTCTTC. Translated: CASSLYERGWSYNEQFF. The genes are TRBV7-9 and TRBJ2-1; 8 bases line up with TRBD2. The CDR3 consists of 17 residues. The junction had 8 bases not matched to a gene; V was cut back by 3 bases and J by 1 base. The germline CDR1 and CDR2 sequences are SEHNR and FQNEAQ (reference sequence).

Only a few counts were recorded for this clonotype. The chain combines TRBV10-3 with TRBJ1-1; TRBD1 might be the D (5 bases). Germline lookup yields CDR1 ENHRY and CDR2 SYGVKD. The V and J ends lost 1 base and 4 bases respectively, with 13 bases between them. The CDR3 is made up of 15 amino acids. CDR3 sequence: CAISELAGSATEAFF. The CDR3 DNA follows: TGTGCCATCAGTGAGTTGGCAGGGAGCGCCACTGAAGCTTTCTTT.

This clonotype was seen a handful of times. The rearrangement links TRBV29-1 to TRBJ1-4, with a possible D match to TRBD1 (5 bases). V was cut by 5 bases and J by 8 bases, with 12 bases left in between. Germline V gene lookup returns CDR1 SQVTM and CDR2 ANQGSEA. The CDR3 loop spans 12 amino acids. The CDR3 bases are TGCAGCGTTAGGGACCTACGGGAAAAACTGTTTTTT. This sequence encodes CSVRDLREKLFF. The complete variable domain, with remaining parts taken from reference TRBV29-1 and TRBJ1-4, reads SAVISQKPSRDICQRGTSLTIQCQVDSQVTMMFWYRQQPGQSLTLIATANQGSEATYESGFVIDKFPISRPNLTFSTLTVSNMSPEDSSIYLCSVRDLREKLFFGSGTQLSVL.

This clonotype was picked up a small number of times. J is TRBJ1-3 and V is TRBV10-3, with 8 bases lining up with TRBD1. Per the germline V gene, CDR1 is ENHRY and CDR2 is SYGVKD. The CDR3 runs to 14 residues. The J segment lost 3 bases and the V segment lost 7 bases, leaving 5 bases of the junction unmatched. In nucleotides, the CDR3 is TGTGCCATCACCGGACAGGGAGTTGGAAACACCATATATTTT. Translated, it gives CAITGQGVGNTIYF.

This clonotype was detected only a few times. This chain links TRBV29-1 with TRBJ1-1; TRBD1 matches 7 bases. Unmatched junction bases numbered 6, after V lost 6 bases and J lost 2 bases. This CDR3 is built from 13 residues. Germline CDR1 SQVTM, CDR2 ANQGSEA. CDR3 DNA: TGCAGCGTCCGTGGACAGGCCAACACTGAAGCTTTCTTT. Translating gives CSVRGQANTEAFF.